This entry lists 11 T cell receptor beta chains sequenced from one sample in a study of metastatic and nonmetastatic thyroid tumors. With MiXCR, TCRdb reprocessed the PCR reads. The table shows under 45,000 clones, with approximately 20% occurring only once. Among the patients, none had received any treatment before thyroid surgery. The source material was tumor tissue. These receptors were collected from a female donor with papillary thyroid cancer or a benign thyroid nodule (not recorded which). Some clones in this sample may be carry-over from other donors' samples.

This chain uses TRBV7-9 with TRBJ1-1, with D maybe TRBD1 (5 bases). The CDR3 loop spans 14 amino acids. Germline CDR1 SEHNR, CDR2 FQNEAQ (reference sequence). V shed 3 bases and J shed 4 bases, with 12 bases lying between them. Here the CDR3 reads CASSFSGGRTEAFF. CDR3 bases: TGTGCCAGCAGCTTCTCCGGGGGACGCACTGAAGCTTTCTTT.

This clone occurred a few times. CDR3 nucleotides: TGTGCCAGCAGCTTATCGCAGAAGAACTATGGCTACACCTTC. Translated, it gives CASSLSQKNYGYTF. The rearrangement links TRBV7-2 to TRBJ1-2, with unresolved D. This CDR3 region has 14 residues. Trimming pared 2 bases from V and 2 bases from J, leaving 9 bases between. CDR1 and CDR2 (germline): SGHTA, FQGNSA. The full variable domain, rest sourced from reference TRBV7-2 and TRBJ1-2, is GAGVSQSPSNKVTEKGKDVELRCDPISGHTALYWYRQSLGQGLEFLIYFQGNSAPDKSGLPSDRFSAERTGGSVSTLTIQRTQQEDSAVYLCASSLSQKNYGYTFGSGTRLTVV.

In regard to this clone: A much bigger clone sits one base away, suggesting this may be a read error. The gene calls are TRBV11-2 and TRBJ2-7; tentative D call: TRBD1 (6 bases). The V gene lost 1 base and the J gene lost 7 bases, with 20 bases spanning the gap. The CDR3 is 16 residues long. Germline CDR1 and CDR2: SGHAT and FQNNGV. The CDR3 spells CASSLVLGQSYAEQYF. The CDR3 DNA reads TGTGCCAGCAGCTTAGTTTTAGGACAGAGCTACGCTGAGCAGTACTTC.

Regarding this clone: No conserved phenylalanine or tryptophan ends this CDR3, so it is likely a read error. The CDR3 loop reads CSAKLAGRFYEQYL. The CDR3 coding sequence is TGCAGTGCCAAACTAGCGGGGAGGTTCTACGAGCAGTACCTC. The V call is TRBV20-1, the J call TRBJ2-7, with 10 bases identical to TRBD2. The trim removed 6 bases at V and 3 bases at J, leaving 8 bases unmatched. CDR1 DFQATT and CDR2 SNEGSKA come from the germline V gene (reference sequence). CDR3 length equals 14 residues.

CDR3: CASSLDVSYEQYF. The CDR3 DNA reads TGTGCCAGCAGCTTGGACGTCTCCTACGAGCAGTACTTC. The rearrangement uses TRBV11-2 and TRBJ2-7; D call uncertain. CDR3 length equals 13 residues. Germline-derived CDR1 and CDR2 are SGHAT and FQNNGV. With 3 bases removed from V and 0 bases from J, the gap between germline ends came to 6 bases.

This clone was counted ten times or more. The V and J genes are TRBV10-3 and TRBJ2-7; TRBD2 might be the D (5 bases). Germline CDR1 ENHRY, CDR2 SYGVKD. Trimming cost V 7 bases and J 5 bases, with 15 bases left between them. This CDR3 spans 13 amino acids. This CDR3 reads CAIMKQVEDEQYF. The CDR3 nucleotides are TGTGCCATCATGAAGCAGGTGGAGGACGAGCAGTACTTC.

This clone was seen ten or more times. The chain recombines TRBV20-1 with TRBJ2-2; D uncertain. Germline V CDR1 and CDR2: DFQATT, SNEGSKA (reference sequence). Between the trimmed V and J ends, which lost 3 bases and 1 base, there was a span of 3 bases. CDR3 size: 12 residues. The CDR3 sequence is CSASGNTGELFF. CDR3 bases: TGCAGTGCTAGCGGGAACACCGGGGAGCTGTTTTTT.

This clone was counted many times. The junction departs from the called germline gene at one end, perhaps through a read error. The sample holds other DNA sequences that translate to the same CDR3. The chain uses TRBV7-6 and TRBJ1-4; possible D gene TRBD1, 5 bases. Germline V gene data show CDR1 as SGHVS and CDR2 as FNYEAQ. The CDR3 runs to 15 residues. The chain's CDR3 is CASSSDLMRGKNLFF. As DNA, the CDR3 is TGTGCCAGCAGCTCGGACCTAATGAGGGGCAAAAACCTGTTTTTT.

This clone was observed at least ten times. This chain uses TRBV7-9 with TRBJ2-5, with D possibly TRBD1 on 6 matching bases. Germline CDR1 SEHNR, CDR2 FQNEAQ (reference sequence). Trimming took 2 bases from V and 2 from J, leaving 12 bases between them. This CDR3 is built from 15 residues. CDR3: CASSLQGSWQETQYF. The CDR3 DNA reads TGTGCCAGCAGCTTACAGGGGTCTTGGCAAGAGACCCAGTACTTC.

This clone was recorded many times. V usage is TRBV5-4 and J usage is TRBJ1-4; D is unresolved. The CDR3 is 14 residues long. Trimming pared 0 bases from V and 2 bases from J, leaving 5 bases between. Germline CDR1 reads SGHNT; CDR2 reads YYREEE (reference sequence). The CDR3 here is CASSLGGTNEKLFF. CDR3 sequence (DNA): TGTGCCAGCAGCTTGGGCGGGACTAATGAAAAACTGTTTTTT.

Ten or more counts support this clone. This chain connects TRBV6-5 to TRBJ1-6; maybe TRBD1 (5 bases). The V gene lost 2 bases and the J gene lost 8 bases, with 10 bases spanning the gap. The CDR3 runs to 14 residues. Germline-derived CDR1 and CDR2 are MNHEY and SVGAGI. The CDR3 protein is CASSYLKGDSPLHF. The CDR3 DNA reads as TGTGCCAGCAGTTACCTCAAAGGGGATTCACCCCTCCACTTT.